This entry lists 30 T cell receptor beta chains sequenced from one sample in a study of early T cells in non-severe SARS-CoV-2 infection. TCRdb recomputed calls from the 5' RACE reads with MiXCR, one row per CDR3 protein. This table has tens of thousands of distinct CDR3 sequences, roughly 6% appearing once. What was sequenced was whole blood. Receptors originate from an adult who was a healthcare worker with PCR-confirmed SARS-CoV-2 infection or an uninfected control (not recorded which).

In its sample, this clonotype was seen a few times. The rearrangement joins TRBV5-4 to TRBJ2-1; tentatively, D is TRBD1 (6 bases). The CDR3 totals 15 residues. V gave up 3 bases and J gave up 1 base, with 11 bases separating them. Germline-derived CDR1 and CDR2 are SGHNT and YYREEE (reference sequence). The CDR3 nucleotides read TGTGCCAGCAGCTCCGGACAGTTTTCCTACAATGAGCAGTTCTTC. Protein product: CASSSGQFSYNEQFF.

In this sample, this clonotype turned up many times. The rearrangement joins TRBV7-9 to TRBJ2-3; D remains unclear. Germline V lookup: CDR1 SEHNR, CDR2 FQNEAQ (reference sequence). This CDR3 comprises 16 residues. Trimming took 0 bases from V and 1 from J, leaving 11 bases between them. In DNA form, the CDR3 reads TGTGCCAGCAGCTTAGCGATGGCTGCCGGCACAGATACGCAGTATTTT. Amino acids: CASSLAMAAGTDTQYF.

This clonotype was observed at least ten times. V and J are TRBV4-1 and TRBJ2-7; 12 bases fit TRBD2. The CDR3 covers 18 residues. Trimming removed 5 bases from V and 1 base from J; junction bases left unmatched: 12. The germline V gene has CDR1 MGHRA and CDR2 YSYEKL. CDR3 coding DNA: TGCGCCAGCAGCACGACTAGCGGGAGTAGAAAAAGTTCCTACGAGCAGTACTTC. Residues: CASSTTSGSRKSSYEQYF.

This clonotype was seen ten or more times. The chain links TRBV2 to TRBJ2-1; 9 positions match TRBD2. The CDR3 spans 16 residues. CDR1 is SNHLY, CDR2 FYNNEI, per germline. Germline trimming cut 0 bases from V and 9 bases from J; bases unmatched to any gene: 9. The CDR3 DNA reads TGTGCCAGCAGTGAAGCGGGGGCGGGAGGGCTTTTTGAGCAGTTCTTC. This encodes CASSEAGAGGLFEQFF.

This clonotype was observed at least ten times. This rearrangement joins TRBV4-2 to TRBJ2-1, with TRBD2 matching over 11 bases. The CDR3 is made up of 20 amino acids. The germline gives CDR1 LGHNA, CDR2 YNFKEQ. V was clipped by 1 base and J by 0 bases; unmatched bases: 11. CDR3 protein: CASSQVGLAGGPNSYNEQFF. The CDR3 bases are TGTGCCAGCAGCCAAGTGGGCCTAGCGGGGGGTCCAAACTCCTACAATGAGCAGTTCTTC.

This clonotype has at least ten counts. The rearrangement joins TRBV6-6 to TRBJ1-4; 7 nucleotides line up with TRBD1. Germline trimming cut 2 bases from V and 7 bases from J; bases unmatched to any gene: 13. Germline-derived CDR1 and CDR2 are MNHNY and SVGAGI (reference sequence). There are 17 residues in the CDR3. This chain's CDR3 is CASSYRRDSPIVEKLFF. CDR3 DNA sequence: TGTGCCAGCAGTTACCGGAGGGACAGCCCAATCGTTGAAAAACTGTTTTTT.

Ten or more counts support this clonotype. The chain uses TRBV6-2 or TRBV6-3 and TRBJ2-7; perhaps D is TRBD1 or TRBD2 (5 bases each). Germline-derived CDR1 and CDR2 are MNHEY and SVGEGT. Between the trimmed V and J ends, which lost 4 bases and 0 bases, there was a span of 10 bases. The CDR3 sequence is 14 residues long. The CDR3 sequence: CASSLYGGSYEQYF. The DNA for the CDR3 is TGTGCCAGCAGTTTGTATGGGGGCTCCTACGAGCAGTACTTC.

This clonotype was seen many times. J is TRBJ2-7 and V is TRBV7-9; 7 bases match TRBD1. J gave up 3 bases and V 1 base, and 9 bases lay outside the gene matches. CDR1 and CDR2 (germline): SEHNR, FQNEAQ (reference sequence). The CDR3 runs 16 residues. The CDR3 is CASSLGFGQGVYEQYF. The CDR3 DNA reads TGTGCCAGCAGCTTAGGGTTTGGCCAGGGGGTCTACGAGCAGTACTTC.

This CDR3 reads CASSLVGSNYGYTF. The CDR3 DNA sequence: TGTGCCAGCAGCTTAGTGGGCAGTAACTATGGCTACACCTTC. This chain joins TRBV7-9 and TRBJ1-2, with D uncertain. With 1 base removed from V and 1 base from J, the gap between germline ends came to 7 bases. Germline-derived CDR1 and CDR2 are SEHNR and FQNEAQ (reference sequence). The CDR3 loop spans 14 amino acids.

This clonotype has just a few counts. In DNA, the CDR3 is TGTGCCAGCAGCCAAGGAGGTCGGGGACTCAACACTGAAGCTTTCTTT. Its protein is CASSQGGRGLNTEAFF. This chain joins TRBV4-2 and TRBJ1-1; a weak D match, TRBD1 (5 bases). Germline V gene data show CDR1 as LGHNA and CDR2 as YNFKEQ. CDR3 length: 16 amino acids. With 1 base removed from V and 2 bases from J, the gap between germline ends came to 14 bases.

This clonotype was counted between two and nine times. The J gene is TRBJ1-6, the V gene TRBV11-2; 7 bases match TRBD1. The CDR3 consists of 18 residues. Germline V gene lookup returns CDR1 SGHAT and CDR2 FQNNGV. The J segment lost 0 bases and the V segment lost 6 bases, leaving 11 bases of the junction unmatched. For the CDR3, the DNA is TGTGCCAGCAGGGCTGAGGGGGCATCGAGCTCCTATAATTCACCCCTCCACTTT. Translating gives CASRAEGASSSYNSPLHF.

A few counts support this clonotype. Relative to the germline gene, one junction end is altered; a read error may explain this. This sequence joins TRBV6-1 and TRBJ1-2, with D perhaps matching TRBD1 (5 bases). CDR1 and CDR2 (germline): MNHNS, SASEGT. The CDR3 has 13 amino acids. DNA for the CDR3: TGTGCCAGCAGTGATAGACAGCTCTATGGCCACACCTTC. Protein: CASSDRQLYGHTF.

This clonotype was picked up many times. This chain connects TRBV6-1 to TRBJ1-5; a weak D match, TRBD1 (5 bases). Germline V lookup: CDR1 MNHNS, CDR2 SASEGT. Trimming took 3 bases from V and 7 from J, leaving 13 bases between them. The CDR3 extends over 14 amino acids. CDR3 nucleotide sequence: TGTGCCAGCAGTGAGGCAGGGTATGGACAGCCCCAGCATTTT. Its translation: CASSEAGYGQPQHF.

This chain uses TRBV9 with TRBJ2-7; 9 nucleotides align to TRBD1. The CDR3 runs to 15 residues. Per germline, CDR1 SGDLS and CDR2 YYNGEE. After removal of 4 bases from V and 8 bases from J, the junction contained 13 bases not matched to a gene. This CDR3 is CASSQSPGQGMKQYF. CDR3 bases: TGTGCCAGCAGCCAATCACCGGGACAGGGTATGAAGCAGTACTTC.

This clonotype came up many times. The CDR3 region has the DNA TGTGCCAGCAGTTTATGGATTAGCGGGGACACCGGGGAGCTGTTTTTT. Translated, it gives CASSLWISGDTGELFF. The chain joins TRBV28 to TRBJ2-2, with 8 bases fitting TRBD2. Germline V CDR1 and CDR2: MDHEN, SYDVKM. This CDR3 has 16 amino acids. The V segment lost 0 bases and the J segment 3 bases; nucleotides outside the gene matches: 3.

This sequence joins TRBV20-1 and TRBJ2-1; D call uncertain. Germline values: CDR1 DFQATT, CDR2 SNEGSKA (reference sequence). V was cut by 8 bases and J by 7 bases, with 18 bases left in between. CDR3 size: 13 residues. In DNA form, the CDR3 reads TGCAGTACCCACGGGTTGTCGTTGAATGAGCAGTTCTTC. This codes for CSTHGLSLNEQFF.

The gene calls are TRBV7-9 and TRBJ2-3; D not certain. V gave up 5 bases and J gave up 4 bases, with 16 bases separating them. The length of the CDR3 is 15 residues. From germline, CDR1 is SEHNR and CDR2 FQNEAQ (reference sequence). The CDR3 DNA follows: TGTGCCAGCAGCCTAGGATGGACCAGGTCAGATACGCAGTATTTT. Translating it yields CASSLGWTRSDTQYF.

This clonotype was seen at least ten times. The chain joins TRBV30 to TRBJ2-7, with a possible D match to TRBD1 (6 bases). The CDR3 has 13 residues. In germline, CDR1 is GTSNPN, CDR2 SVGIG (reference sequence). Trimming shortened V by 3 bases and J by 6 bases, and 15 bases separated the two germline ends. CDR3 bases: TGTGCCTGGAGCCAGGACAGTTCTCTCGAGCAGTACTTC. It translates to CAWSQDSSLEQYF.

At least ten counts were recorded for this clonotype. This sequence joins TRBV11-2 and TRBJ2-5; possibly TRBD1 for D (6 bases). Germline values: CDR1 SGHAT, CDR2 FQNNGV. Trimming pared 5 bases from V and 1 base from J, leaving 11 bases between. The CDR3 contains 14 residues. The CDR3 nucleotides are TGTGCCAGCAGCCGAGGACAGCTCCAAGAGACCCAGTACTTC. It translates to CASSRGQLQETQYF.

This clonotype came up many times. The CDR3 bases are TGTGCCTGGAGCCTGACCTTGGGGGGCCAAGAGACCCAGTACTTC. It codes for CAWSLTLGGQETQYF. The chain links TRBV30 to TRBJ2-5; D is perhaps TRBD2 (6 bases). The length of the CDR3 is 15 residues. Per the germline V gene, CDR1 is GTSNPN and CDR2 is SVGIG (reference sequence). V shed 3 bases and J shed 1 base, with 15 bases lying between them.

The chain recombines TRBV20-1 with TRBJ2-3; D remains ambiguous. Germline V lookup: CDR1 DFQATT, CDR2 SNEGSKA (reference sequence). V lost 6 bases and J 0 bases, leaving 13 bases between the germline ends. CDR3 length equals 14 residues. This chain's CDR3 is CSAALGLSTDTQYF. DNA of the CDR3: TGCAGTGCCGCCCTTGGTCTTAGCACAGATACGCAGTATTTT.

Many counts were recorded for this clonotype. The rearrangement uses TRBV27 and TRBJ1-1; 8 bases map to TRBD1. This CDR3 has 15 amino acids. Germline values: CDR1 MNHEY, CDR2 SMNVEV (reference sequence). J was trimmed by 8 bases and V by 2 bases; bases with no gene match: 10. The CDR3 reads CASSLHGDRTPEAFF. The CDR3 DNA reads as TGTGCCAGCAGTTTACACGGGGACAGGACTCCCGAAGCTTTCTTT.

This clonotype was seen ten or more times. CDR3 sequence (DNA): TGTGCCAGCAGCTTAAACGGACAGTTTAGGGAGACCCAGTACTTC. As protein: CASSLNGQFRETQYF. The rearrangement joins TRBV7-2 to TRBJ2-5, with a possible D match to TRBD1 (6 bases). Trimming left V 2 bases short and J 5 bases short, with 15 bases between. This CDR3 has 15 amino acids. The V gene's germline CDR1 is SGHTA and CDR2 FQGNSA.

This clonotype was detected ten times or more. The CDR3 sequence is CSATEGPLTDTQYF. Here the CDR3 DNA reads TGCAGTGCTACGGAGGGACCACTCACAGATACGCAGTATTTT. The chain has TRBV20-1 and TRBJ2-3, with D possibly TRBD2 on 6 matching bases. This CDR3 has 14 amino acids. V shed 4 bases and J shed 2 bases, with 13 bases lying between them. From germline, CDR1 is DFQATT and CDR2 SNEGSKA (reference sequence).

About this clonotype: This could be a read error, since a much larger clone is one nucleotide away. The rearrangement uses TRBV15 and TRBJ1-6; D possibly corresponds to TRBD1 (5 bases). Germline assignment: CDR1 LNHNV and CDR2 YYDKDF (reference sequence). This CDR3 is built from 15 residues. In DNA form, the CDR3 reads TGTGTCACCAGCAGGCAGGACAAGGTCTATTCACCCCTCCACTTT. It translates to CVTSRQDKVYSPLHF.

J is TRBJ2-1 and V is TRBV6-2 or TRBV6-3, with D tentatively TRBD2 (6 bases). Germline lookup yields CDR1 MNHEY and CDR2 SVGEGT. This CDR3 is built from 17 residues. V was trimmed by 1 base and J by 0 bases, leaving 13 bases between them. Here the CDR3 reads CASSYFPSASSYNEQFF. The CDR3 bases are TGTGCCAGCAGTTACTTCCCTAGCGCGAGCTCCTACAATGAGCAGTTCTTC.

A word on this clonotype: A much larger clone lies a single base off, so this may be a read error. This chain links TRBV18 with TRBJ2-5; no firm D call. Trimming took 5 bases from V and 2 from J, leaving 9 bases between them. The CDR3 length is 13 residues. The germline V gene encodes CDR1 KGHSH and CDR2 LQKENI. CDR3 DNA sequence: TGTGCCAGCTCATGTGGGGAACAAGAGACCCAGTACTTC. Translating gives CASSCGEQETQYF.

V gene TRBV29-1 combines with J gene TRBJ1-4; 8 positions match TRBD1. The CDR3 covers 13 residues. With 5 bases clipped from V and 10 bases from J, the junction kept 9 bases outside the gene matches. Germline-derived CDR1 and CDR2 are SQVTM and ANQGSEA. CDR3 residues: CSVWAGGLGKLFF. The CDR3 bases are TGCAGCGTTTGGGCAGGGGGCTTGGGAAAACTGTTTTTT.

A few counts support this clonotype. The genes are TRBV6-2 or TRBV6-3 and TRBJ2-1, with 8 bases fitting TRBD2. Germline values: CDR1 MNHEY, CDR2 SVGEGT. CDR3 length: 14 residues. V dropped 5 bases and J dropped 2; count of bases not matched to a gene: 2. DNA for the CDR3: TGTGCCAGCAGTACTAGCGGAACCTACAATGAGCAGTTCTTC. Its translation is CASSTSGTYNEQFF.

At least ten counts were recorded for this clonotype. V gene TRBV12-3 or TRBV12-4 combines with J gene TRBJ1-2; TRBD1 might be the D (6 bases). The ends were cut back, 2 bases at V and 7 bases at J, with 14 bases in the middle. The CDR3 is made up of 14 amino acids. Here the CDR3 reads CASSLNNGGGGYTF. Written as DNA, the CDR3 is TGTGCCAGCAGTTTAAATAACGGAGGGGGTGGCTACACCTTC.